Below, one TCR beta chain is given with its context. The target antigen is unknown. CDR3 length: 13 residues. V lost 5 bases and J lost 6, with 10 bases in between. Antigen-specific CD4+ T cells expanded by the ViraFEST assay with viral peptide pools were then sequenced. Researchers isolated CD4+ T cells once approximately eleven days of culture had elapsed. Two doses of either BNT162b2 or mRNA-1273 were given to each participant. The healthy vaccine recipients, who had no prior SARS-CoV-2 infection, showed negative nucleocapsid antibodies. IL-2 medium was substituted for half the medium on days 3 and 7. The sample originates from a study of vaccination effects on CD4 cells after COVID-19. Study information: The second dose preceded post-vaccine samples by a median of 72 days.

Libraries were prepared by immunoSEQ multiplex PCR; TCRdb keeps only in-frame clonotypes and omits some of them. The table lists around 81,000 clones, 60% to 80% of them singletons. The sequence came from a human donor who received a COVID-19 vaccine. J is TRBJ2-2 and V is TRBV12-3 or TRBV12-4; unclear D gene. The source material was CD4+ T cells from PBMCs cultured with HCoV-OC43 spike peptides, sampled after COVID-19 vaccination. Noted subset: HCoV-OC43 spike overlapping peptide pool stimulation. CDR3 protein: CASSQIEPGELFF. The CDR3 nucleotides read TGTGCCAGCAGTCAGATAGAGCCCGGGGAGCTGTTTTTT.